Presented here are 22 T cell receptor beta chains from one specimen sequenced in a study of metastatic and nonmetastatic thyroid tumors. There were no patients who had received any treatment before thyroid surgery. TCRdb re-analyzed the PCR reads using MiXCR. The data show roughly 23,000 clones, under 25% seen once. Sequenced input: blood. The receptors come from a male donor with papillary thyroid cancer or a benign thyroid nodule (not recorded which). Some clones in this sample may be carry-over from other donors' samples.

This clone has a count of ten or more. V is TRBV7-3 and J is TRBJ2-3; the D is unclear. The CDR3 is 11 residues long. The V gene lost 5 bases and the J gene lost 6 bases, with 6 bases spanning the gap. The germline gives CDR1 SGHTA, CDR2 FQGTGA. CDR3 loop: CASSISDTQYF. The CDR3 DNA sequence: TGTGCCAGCAGCATTTCGGATACGCAGTATTTT. Full variable domain (rest looked up from reference TRBV7-3 and TRBJ2-3): GAGVSQTPSNKVTEKGKYVELRCDPISGHTALYWYRQSLGQGPEFLIYFQGTGAADDSGLPNDRFFAVRPEGSVSTLKIQRTERGDSAVYLCASSISDTQYFGPGTRLTVL.

There are many counts of this clone. The chain uses TRBV5-1 and TRBJ2-5; D is possibly TRBD2 (6 bases). From germline, CDR1 is SGHRS and CDR2 YFSETQ. The CDR3 totals 13 residues. V dropped 0 bases and J dropped 6 bases, with 9 bases sitting between them. The CDR3 region has the DNA TGCGCCAGCAGCTTGGGACTAGAAAAGACCCAGTACTTC. Translated, it gives CASSLGLEKTQYF.

This clone came up many times. DNA of the CDR3: TGTGCCAGCAGTGTAACCAACACCGGGGAGCTGTTTTTT. As protein: CASSVTNTGELFF. V gene TRBV6-4 combines with J gene TRBJ2-2; D remains ambiguous. V lost 4 bases, J lost 2 bases, and 5 bases lay in between. Germline V gene data show CDR1 as MRHNA and CDR2 as SNTAGT. The CDR3 length is 13 residues.

There are many counts of this clone. The chain is built from TRBV11-1 and TRBJ2-5; 9 nucleotides agree with TRBD2. V shed 3 bases and J 5 bases; nucleotides not matched to a gene: 16. The CDR3 extends over 18 amino acids. Per germline, CDR1 SGHAT and CDR2 FQDESV (reference sequence). CDR3 in amino acids: CASSFPSAGGPTEETQYF. The CDR3, as DNA: TGTGCCAGCAGCTTTCCCTCCGCGGGAGGGCCCACGGAGGAGACCCAGTACTTC.

This clone was counted many times. The genes are TRBV9 and TRBJ1-2; tentatively, D is TRBD1 (6 bases). With 0 bases removed from V and 5 bases from J, the gap between germline ends came to 11 bases. Germline assignment: CDR1 SGDLS and CDR2 YYNGEE. This CDR3 comprises 14 residues. CDR3 in DNA: TGTGCCAGCAGCGTAGCCCCAGGGGAGTATGGCTACACCTTC. Amino acids: CASSVAPGEYGYTF.

This clone was seen ten or more times. The V and J genes are TRBV27 and TRBJ1-2; D is perhaps TRBD1 (5 bases). The CDR3 spans 12 residues. Germline CDR1 and CDR2: MNHEY and SMNVEV (reference sequence). Deletions cut 8 bases from V and 6 bases from J, with 13 bases between. The chain's CDR3 is CASGGGVHGYTF. The CDR3 DNA reads as TGTGCCAGCGGGGGGGGGGTTCATGGCTACACCTTC.

V is TRBV11-2 and J is TRBJ2-7, with D maybe TRBD1 (5 bases). V lost 5 bases and J 4 bases, leaving 18 bases between the germline ends. The CDR3 contains 15 residues. Per germline, CDR1 SGHAT and CDR2 FQNNGV. The DNA for the CDR3 is TGTGCCAGCAGCCTAGGGGCTTCTACCCATTACGAGCAGTACTTC. Translation gives CASSLGASTHYEQYF.

The sample holds many counts of this clone. Other DNA sequences within the sample encode an identical CDR3. V usage is TRBV5-1 and J usage is TRBJ2-1; D is uncertain. Germline CDR1 and CDR2: SGHRS and YFSETQ. Trimming took 3 bases from V and 3 from J, leaving 4 bases between them. The CDR3 runs 12 residues. Here the CDR3 reads CASSSGYNEQFF. In DNA form, the CDR3 reads TGCGCCAGCAGCTCAGGCTACAATGAGCAGTTCTTC.

The V gene is TRBV30, the J gene TRBJ2-7; D is undetermined. V lost 0 bases and J lost 4, with 13 bases in between. The CDR3 consists of 14 residues. CDR1 and CDR2 from the germline V gene are GTSNPN and SVGIG (reference sequence). For the CDR3, the DNA is TGTGCCTGGAGTGTACTCGAGAAAGGATACGAGCAGTACTTC. Its protein product is CAWSVLEKGYEQYF.

This clone was seen more than once but under ten times. This chain joins TRBV12-3 or TRBV12-4 and TRBJ2-1, with unresolved D. The CDR3 is 11 amino acids. V lost 4 bases to trimming and J lost 8 bases, with 6 bases between them. This CDR3 is CASSWWDEQFF. In DNA form, the CDR3 reads TGTGCCAGCAGTTGGTGGGATGAGCAGTTCTTC.

The V and J genes are TRBV6-6 and TRBJ2-7; a possible D gene is TRBD1 (5 bases). This CDR3 region has 12 residues. In germline, CDR1 is MNHNY, CDR2 SVGAGI (reference sequence). V dropped 1 base and J dropped 7 bases, with 8 bases sitting between them. Here the CDR3 reads CASSYFPGEQYF. The CDR3 nucleotides read TGTGCCAGCAGTTACTTCCCAGGGGAGCAGTACTTC.

The table lists this clone with many counts. The V call is TRBV20-1, the J call TRBJ2-7; possible D gene TRBD2, 5 bases. The CDR3 contains 14 residues. CDR1 is DFQATT and CDR2 is SNEGSKA in the germline V gene (reference sequence). Trimming pared 4 bases from V and 3 bases from J, leaving 16 bases between. The CDR3 bases are TGCAGTGCTAAGCCCGAGGGCGGGTACTACGAGCAGTACTTC. Its translation: CSAKPEGGYYEQYF.

The table lists this clone with many counts. The genes are TRBV20-1 and TRBJ2-5, with 11 bases fitting TRBD2. The germline V gene encodes CDR1 DFQATT and CDR2 SNEGSKA (reference sequence). The trim removed 5 bases at V and 5 bases at J, leaving 4 bases unmatched. This CDR3 contains 13 residues. CDR3 protein: CSALAGGGETQYF. The CDR3 coding sequence is TGCAGTGCTTTAGCGGGAGGGGGCGAGACCCAGTACTTC.

This clone was seen repeatedly, ten times or more. This sequence joins TRBV27 and TRBJ2-3; TRBD2 matches 9 bases. The CDR3 spans 16 residues. V shed 3 bases and J 3 bases; nucleotides not matched to a gene: 7. Germline CDR1 MNHEY, CDR2 SMNVEV (reference sequence). CDR3 nucleotides: TGTGCCAGCAGTTTTAGGAGCGGGAGGTTTACAGATACGCAGTATTTT. This gives the protein CASSFRSGRFTDTQYF.

This clone was detected only a few times. The CDR3 DNA follows: TGTGCCAGCAGTTCCTGGTACTACGAGCAGTACTTC. The encoded protein is CASSSWYYEQYF. The chain uses TRBV28 and TRBJ2-7; no firm D call. The CDR3 covers 12 residues. V was shortened by 4 bases and J by 3 bases, with 7 bases between the two germline ends. CDR1 and CDR2 (germline): MDHEN, SYDVKM. Combining the CDR3 with reference TRBV28 and TRBJ2-7 gives the whole variable domain DVKVTQSSRYLVKRTGEKVFLECVQDMDHENMFWYRQDPGLGLRLIYFSYDVKMKEKGDIPEGYSVSREKKERFSLILESASTNQTSMYLCASSSWYYEQYFGPGTRLTVT.

This clone appeared a few times. The chain combines TRBV10-3 with TRBJ2-3; D ambiguous. V lost 11 bases to trimming and J lost 3 bases, with 15 bases between them. The CDR3 is 13 residues long. The V gene's germline CDR1 is ENHRY and CDR2 SYGVKD. This CDR3 is CASRQRGTDTQYF. CDR3 DNA: TGTGCCTCGCGTCAGCGTGGAACAGATACGCAGTATTTT.

Relative to its sample, this clone is medium-sized. This chain links TRBV5-1 with TRBJ2-1; no clear D gene. Germline values: CDR1 SGHRS, CDR2 YFSETQ. CDR3 size: 13 residues. The ends were cut back, 0 bases at V and 7 bases at J, with 8 bases in the middle. Here the CDR3 reads CASSLGTSNEQFF. In DNA form, the CDR3 reads TGCGCCAGCAGCTTGGGAACCTCAAATGAGCAGTTCTTC.

This clone was counted once. V is TRBV20-1 and J is TRBJ2-7; TRBD2 might be the D (6 bases). The CDR3 consists of 15 residues. Between the trimmed V and J ends, which lost 1 base and 12 bases, there was a span of 25 bases. The V gene's germline CDR1 is DFQATT and CDR2 SNEGSKA (reference sequence). CDR3 bases: TGCAGTGCTAGAGGGGGGTCGGGGGAGGTCCTAGTTCCGTACTTC. Translation: CSARGGSGEVLVPYF.

CDR3 region: CASSPENGDTQYF. CDR3 DNA: TGTGCCAGCAGCCCCGAAAACGGAGATACGCAGTATTTT. The rearrangement uses TRBV7-2 and TRBJ2-3, with D hard to call. Trimming cost V 5 bases and J 5 bases, with 11 bases left between them. Germline V lookup: CDR1 SGHTA, CDR2 FQGNSA. There are 13 residues in the CDR3.

The chain links TRBV11-1 to TRBJ1-1; possibly TRBD1 for D (6 bases). Germline CDR1 SGHAT, CDR2 FQDESV (reference sequence). V gave up 5 bases and J gave up 1 base, with 23 bases separating them. The CDR3 sequence is 18 residues long. The CDR3 sequence is CASSPRSGVNRENTEAFF. In nucleotides, the CDR3 is TGTGCCAGCAGCCCCCGTTCAGGGGTAAACAGGGAGAACACTGAAGCTTTCTTT.

In the case of this clone: Its ends do not fully match the called genes, so a read error is possible. V usage is TRBV6-1 and J usage is TRBJ2-6; possible D gene TRBD1, 6 bases. The germline V gene encodes CDR1 MNHNS and CDR2 SASEGT. The CDR3 extends over 16 amino acids. The CDR3 protein is CASSPRGGDGANVMTF. DNA for the CDR3: TGTGCCAGCAGTCCCCGAGGGGGAGATGGGGCAAACGTCATGACTTTC.

Of note for this clone: Sequence at one end of the junction differs from germline and may be a read error. The rearrangement uses TRBV6-2 or TRBV6-3 and TRBJ2-2, with TRBD2 identical over 7 bases. Germline CDR1 is MNHEY and CDR2 is SVGEGT. The CDR3 spans 13 residues. This CDR3 reads CASRDGTTGELCF. In DNA form, the CDR3 reads TGTGCCAGCAGAGACGGGACTACCGGGGAGCTCTGTTTT.